Sequencing of this T cell receptor beta chain was carried out in a study of T cell responses to AZD1222 COVID-19 vaccine. Findings of the study overall: Just 5 or 6 AZD1222 recipients tested seropositive at baseline.

On this clone itself: Its matching antigen is unknown.

The CDR3 has 17 residues. The ends lost 5 bases at V and 3 bases at J; junction bases unmatched: 12. The germline V gene has CDR1 LNHDA and CDR2 SQIVND (reference sequence). Data came from immunoSEQ multiplex PCR; TCRdb stores just in-frame clones and leaves some out. This table holds about 30,000 clones, approximately 88% found once. This chain joins TRBV19 and TRBJ2-7; TRBD1 agrees at 11 bases. The sample in question was peripheral blood, obtained on day 0 of AZD1222 vaccination. The sequence derives from an adult in good health. The CDR3 sequence: CASSPRTGGTGDYEQYF. CDR3 DNA: TGTGCCAGTAGTCCCCGGACAGGGGGCACCGGGGACTACGAGCAGTACTTC.